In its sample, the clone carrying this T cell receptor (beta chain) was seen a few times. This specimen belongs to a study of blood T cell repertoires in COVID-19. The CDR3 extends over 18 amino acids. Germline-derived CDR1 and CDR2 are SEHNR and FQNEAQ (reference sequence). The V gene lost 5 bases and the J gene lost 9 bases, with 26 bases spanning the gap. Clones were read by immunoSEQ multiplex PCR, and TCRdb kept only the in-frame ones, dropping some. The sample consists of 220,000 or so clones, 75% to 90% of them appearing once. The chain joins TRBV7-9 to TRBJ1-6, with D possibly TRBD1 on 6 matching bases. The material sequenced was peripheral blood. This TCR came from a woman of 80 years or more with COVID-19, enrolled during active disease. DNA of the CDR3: TGTGCCAGCAGCCCCAATACAGGGCGCCGGATTTTTCCTTCACCCCTCCACTTT. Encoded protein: CASSPNTGRRIFPSPLHF. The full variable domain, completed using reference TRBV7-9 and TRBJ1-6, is DTGVSQNPRHKITKRGQNVTFRCDPISEHNRLYWYRQTLGQGPEFLTYFQNEAQLEKSRLLSDRFSAERPKGSFSTLEIQRTEQGDSAMYLCASSPNTGRRIFPSPLHFGNGTRLTVT.